The 30 T cell receptor beta chains presented below share a single source sample, sequenced in a study of CD8+ T cells in alopecia areata. After isolation, RNA underwent reverse transcription to generate cDNA as the sequencing template. Assay used: immunoSEQ multiplex PCR; TCRdb lists only in-frame clones, some missing. The sample includes about 110,000 clones, roughly 50% of them seen just once. Treatment indicated: oral pan-JAK inhibitor, 5-10 mg twice daily. Sequencing was performed on CD8+ T cells sorted from blood, taken at week 24, from a patient treated with tofacitinib. The receptors were gathered from a human donor with alopecia areata.

The rearrangement links TRBV11-1 to TRBJ1-6, with D uncertain. Per the germline V gene, CDR1 is SGHAT and CDR2 is FQDESV (reference sequence). CDR3 size: 12 residues. V was pared by 1 base and J by 13 bases, with 8 bases between. This CDR3 is CASSLGGRPLHF. In DNA, the CDR3 is TGTGCCAGCAGCTTAGGAGGACGGCCCCTCCACTTT.

This sequence joins TRBV6-5 and TRBJ2-7; D is possibly TRBD2 (6 bases). V was shortened by 6 bases and J by 7 bases, with 13 bases between the two germline ends. The CDR3 runs 12 residues. The germline V gene encodes CDR1 MNHEY and CDR2 SVGAGI. The chain's CDR3 is CASSSGEGEQYF. Here the CDR3 DNA reads TGTGCCAGCAGCTCGGGAGAGGGTGAGCAGTACTTC.

The J gene is TRBJ1-4, the V gene TRBV30; no definite D call. Germline V gene data show CDR1 as GTSNPN and CDR2 as SVGIG (reference sequence). Trimming removed 7 bases at V and 7 bases at J, with 7 bases between. The CDR3 is 10 residues long. The CDR3 nucleotides are TGTGCCTCGCGGGGTGAAAAACTGTTTTTT. Translated: CASRGEKLFF.

This chain joins TRBV29-1 and TRBJ1-2; D remains unclear. Trimming shortened V by 0 bases and J by 3 bases, and 8 bases separated the two germline ends. Germline V gives CDR1 SQVTM, CDR2 ANQGSEA. CDR3 size: 13 residues. The CDR3 region has the DNA TGCAGCGTTGAAGATCCCGGGTACTATGGCTACACCTTC. Translating gives CSVEDPGYYGYTF.

The chain employs TRBV6-6 and TRBJ2-7, with 12 bases that match TRBD1. The J segment lost 3 bases and the V segment lost 2 bases, leaving 5 bases of the junction unmatched. Per germline, CDR1 MNHNY and CDR2 SVGAGI (reference sequence). The CDR3 contains 16 residues. The CDR3: CASSYGGQGAGYEQYF. DNA of the CDR3: TGTGCCAGCAGTTACGGGGGACAGGGGGCAGGCTACGAGCAGTACTTC.

This clone was detected once. This sequence joins TRBV5-1 and TRBJ1-2, with unresolved D. This CDR3 spans 14 amino acids. The V end was cut by 0 bases, the J end by 6 bases, with 12 bases between. CDR1 is SGHRS and CDR2 is YFSETQ in the germline V gene. The CDR3 sequence: CASSLATEDNGYTF. DNA for the CDR3: TGCGCCAGCAGCTTGGCGACTGAAGATAATGGCTACACCTTC.

The chain links TRBV18 to TRBJ2-1, with 10 bases aligning to TRBD1. V was pared by 4 bases and J by 3 bases, with 3 bases of the junction left unmatched. This CDR3 contains 15 residues. CDR1 is KGHSH, CDR2 LQKENI, per germline. The CDR3 DNA sequence: TGTGCCAGCTCACTGGGACAGGGGAGCTACAATGAGCAGTTCTTC. Translated: CASSLGQGSYNEQFF.

The chain has TRBV4-1 and TRBJ2-5; TRBD1 matches at 8 bases. With V trimmed by 0 bases and J by 2 bases, 8 bases remained unmatched. This CDR3 is 17 amino acids long. Germline V gene lookup returns CDR1 MGHRA and CDR2 YSYEKL. The CDR3 loop reads CASSQDGQGAEQETQYF. CDR3 DNA sequence: TGCGCCAGCAGCCAAGATGGTCAGGGGGCTGAACAAGAGACCCAGTACTTC.

This clone was observed a few times. This chain connects TRBV14 to TRBJ1-1; 10 bases are a match to TRBD1. V shed 3 bases, J shed 3 bases, and the junction held 7 bases outside the gene matches. The CDR3 sequence is 16 residues long. Germline V gives CDR1 SGHDN, CDR2 FVKESK. CDR3 nucleotides: TGTGCCAGCAGCCACCGGGACAGGGGACGATACACTGAAGCTTTCTTT. This translates into CASSHRDRGRYTEAFF.

The chain employs TRBV6-6 and TRBJ2-3; D gene unclear. V lost 6 bases, J lost 3 bases, and 16 bases lay in between. This CDR3 spans 15 amino acids. Per germline, CDR1 MNHNY and CDR2 SVGAGI (reference sequence). Here the CDR3 reads CASRHEWPRTDTQYF. CDR3 sequence (DNA): TGTGCCAGCAGACACGAATGGCCCAGAACAGATACGCAGTATTTT.

This rearrangement joins TRBV19 to TRBJ1-4; D gene uncertain. V was cut by 7 bases and J by 7 bases, with 13 bases left in between. The CDR3 contains 13 residues. The V gene's germline CDR1 is LNHDA and CDR2 SQIVND (reference sequence). Here the CDR3 DNA reads TGTGCCAGTAAGGAGGGTCCAGGTGAAAAACTGTTTTTT. This sequence encodes CASKEGPGEKLFF.

The rearrangement links TRBV27 to TRBJ1-4, with a tentative D call TRBD1 (5 bases). Deletions cut 5 bases from V and 4 bases from J, with 11 bases between. CDR3 length equals 14 residues. CDR1 is MNHEY, CDR2 SMNVEV, per germline (reference sequence). CDR3 protein: CASSDRDVNEKLFF. CDR3 DNA sequence: TGTGCCAGCAGTGACCGGGACGTTAATGAAAAACTGTTTTTT.

There are a few counts of this clone. The J gene is TRBJ1-1, the V gene TRBV6-1; no reliable D call. V gave up 5 bases and J gave up 4 bases, with 8 bases separating them. Germline-derived CDR1 and CDR2 are MNHNS and SASEGT. The CDR3 spans 12 residues. The CDR3 here is CASSYLGTEAFF. DNA of the CDR3: TGTGCCAGCAGTTATCTGGGCACTGAAGCTTTCTTT.

There are a few counts of this clone. The rearrangement joins TRBV29-1 to TRBJ2-2; D is undetermined. Trimming cost V 4 bases and J 4 bases, with 19 bases left between them. The CDR3 extends over 16 amino acids. Per germline, CDR1 SQVTM and CDR2 ANQGSEA. Here the CDR3 reads CSVGLPSGLPTGELFF. The CDR3 nucleotides are TGCAGCGTTGGATTACCGTCGGGCCTCCCCACCGGGGAGCTGTTTTTT.

The table lists this clone with a few counts. The gene calls are TRBV19 and TRBJ1-5; D is ambiguous. CDR3 size: 14 residues. Looked up from germline, CDR1 is LNHDA and CDR2 is SQIVND (reference sequence). V dropped 7 bases and J dropped 3 bases, with 13 bases sitting between them. The CDR3: CASTPRGVNQPQHF. The DNA of the CDR3 is TGTGCCAGTACTCCCCGTGGGGTCAATCAGCCCCAGCATTTT.

V is TRBV7-9 and J is TRBJ2-3; 8 bases align to TRBD2. The length of the CDR3 is 17 residues. The trim removed 0 bases at V and 4 bases at J, leaving 9 bases unmatched. CDR1 is SEHNR and CDR2 is FQNEAQ in the germline V gene (reference sequence). CDR3 amino acids: CASSLARMLGRADTQYF. DNA for the CDR3: TGTGCCAGCAGCTTAGCGCGAATGCTCGGGAGGGCAGATACGCAGTATTTT.

The CDR3 spells CASRPTGQGNNQPQHF. The DNA of the CDR3 is TGTGCCAGCAGACCAACCGGACAGGGGAACAATCAGCCCCAGCATTTT. The chain joins TRBV27 to TRBJ1-5, with TRBD1 matching 9 bases. The CDR3 is 16 amino acids. Germline CDR1 MNHEY, CDR2 SMNVEV (reference sequence). The ends lost 6 bases at V and 3 bases at J; junction bases unmatched: 9.

The V gene is TRBV11-2, the J gene TRBJ2-3; no reliable D call. Germline lookup yields CDR1 SGHAT and CDR2 FQNNGV. The CDR3 length is 15 residues. Trimming removed 5 bases from V and 2 bases from J, with 14 bases in between. The CDR3 reads CASSQTPLATDTQYF. The CDR3 region has the DNA TGTGCCAGCAGCCAGACTCCTTTGGCCACAGATACGCAGTATTTT.

This clone has just a few counts. The chain couples TRBV11-2 to TRBJ1-1; D is possibly TRBD1 (5 bases). V lost 4 bases, J lost 6 bases, and 12 bases lay in between. The CDR3 is 13 residues long. Germline V gives CDR1 SGHAT, CDR2 FQNNGV. As DNA, the CDR3 is TGTGCCAGCAGCTGGAGGGGCAGGGCTGAAGCTTTCTTT. This gives the protein CASSWRGRAEAFF.

The chain combines TRBV5-5 with TRBJ2-5; no definite D call. This CDR3 contains 14 residues. The germline CDR1 and CDR2 sequences are SGHKS and YYEKEE (reference sequence). V was shortened by 0 bases and J by 2 bases, with 8 bases between the two germline ends. CDR3 sequence (DNA): TGTGCCAGCAGCTTGGACCCGGGTCAAGAGACCCAGTACTTC. Amino acids: CASSLDPGQETQYF.

In its sample, this clone was seen a few times. The CDR3, as DNA: TGTGCCAGCAGCTCGGACAGGGAAGAGACCCAGTACTTC. Translation gives CASSSDREETQYF. The chain links TRBV13 to TRBJ2-5, with 8 bases matching TRBD1. V was pared by 4 bases and J by 3 bases, with 1 base of the junction left unmatched. The CDR3 is 13 residues long. Germline CDR1 is PRHDT and CDR2 is FYEKMQ (reference sequence).

The chain uses TRBV15 and TRBJ1-1; 12 bases are shared with TRBD1. V dropped 1 base and J dropped 0; count of bases not matched to a gene: 21. The CDR3 loop spans 23 amino acids. Germline V gives CDR1 LNHNV, CDR2 YYDKDF (reference sequence). This chain's CDR3 is CATSRALHPGTGGFLVVNTEAFF. CDR3 DNA: TGTGCCACCAGCAGAGCCCTCCATCCGGGGACAGGGGGCTTTTTAGTCGTGAACACTGAAGCTTTCTTT.

This chain uses TRBV27 with TRBJ1-1; 10 nucleotides line up with TRBD1. This CDR3 spans 16 amino acids. Trimming at V came to 5 bases and at J to 4 bases, leaving 10 bases not matched to a gene. The germline V gene has CDR1 MNHEY and CDR2 SMNVEV (reference sequence). The CDR3 nucleotides read TGTGCCAGCAGTATCGACTCCCGGGACAGGGGCACTGAAGCTTTCTTT. As protein: CASSIDSRDRGTEAFF.

V usage is TRBV14 and J usage is TRBJ1-2, with 8 bases identical to TRBD1. The CDR3 extends over 15 amino acids. The germline V gene has CDR1 SGHDN and CDR2 FVKESK. V shed 3 bases, J shed 4 bases, and the junction held 7 bases outside the gene matches. The CDR3 spells CASSHMDRASYGYTF. CDR3 in DNA: TGTGCCAGCAGCCATATGGACAGGGCCTCCTATGGCTACACCTTC.

This clone was picked up a small number of times. This rearrangement joins TRBV7-2 to TRBJ2-7; no clear D. Germline-derived CDR1 and CDR2 are SGHTA and FQGNSA. The CDR3 has 11 residues. Trimming removed 5 bases at V and 2 bases at J, with 4 bases between. CDR3 sequence: CASSTPYEQYF. The CDR3 DNA reads TGTGCCAGCAGCACCCCCTACGAGCAGTACTTC.

This clone was observed a handful of times. This chain joins TRBV4-3 and TRBJ2-7; perhaps D is TRBD1 or TRBD2 (5 bases each). This CDR3 comprises 16 residues. Germline CDR1 is LGHNA and CDR2 is YSLEER. Trimming pared 0 bases from V and 6 bases from J, leaving 18 bases between. CDR3 residues: CASSQDVAGRLSEQYF. The CDR3 bases are TGCGCCAGCAGCCAAGATGTGGCAGGGAGACTAAGCGAGCAGTACTTC.

The rearrangement joins TRBV5-1 to TRBJ2-7; 7 bases are a match to TRBD2. The CDR3 has 14 amino acids. The junction had 5 bases not matched to a gene; V was cut back by 2 bases and J by 3 bases. CDR1 is SGHRS, CDR2 YFSETQ, per germline. The CDR3 spells CASSFRAGSYEQYF. The CDR3 DNA is TGCGCCAGCAGCTTCCGAGCGGGGAGCTACGAGCAGTACTTC.

This clone has only a few counts. The CDR3 here is CSVWGDGGYQETQYF. CDR3 coding DNA: TGCAGCGTTTGGGGGGATGGAGGATACCAAGAGACCCAGTACTTC. This sequence joins TRBV29-1 and TRBJ2-5, with D perhaps matching TRBD2 (6 bases). V shed 5 bases and J shed 0 bases, with 16 bases lying between them. Germline CDR1 is SQVTM and CDR2 is ANQGSEA. The CDR3 spans 15 residues.

This clone showed up just a few times. CDR3: CASSDRGGRNEQFF. The DNA for the CDR3 is TGTGCCAGCAGTGACCGAGGGGGCAGGAATGAGCAGTTCTTC. The V call is TRBV27, the J call TRBJ2-1, with TRBD1 matching 7 bases. Germline assignment: CDR1 MNHEY and CDR2 SMNVEV (reference sequence). This CDR3 has 14 amino acids. V was pared by 5 bases and J by 7 bases, with 8 bases of the junction left unmatched.

This clone occurred a few times. V is TRBV4-1 and J is TRBJ2-1; 11 nucleotides agree with TRBD2. Losses at the gene ends were 4 bases for V and 5 bases for J; bases not matched to a gene: 4. Germline V gene sequence: CDR1 MGHRA, CDR2 YSYEKL. The CDR3 has 15 residues. CDR3 in DNA: TGCGCCAGCAGCCTACTAGCGGGGGAACACAATGAGCAGTTCTTC. Its translation is CASSLLAGEHNEQFF.